These T cell receptor beta chains were read from a single sample in a study of blood T cell repertoires in COVID-19. Assay used: immunoSEQ multiplex PCR; TCRdb lists only in-frame clones, some missing. The sample contains more than 65,000 clones, around 79% of which appear only once. The sample consisted of peripheral blood. These TCRs come from a man aged 55-75 years with acute or convalescent COVID-19. The CDR3 runs from the conserved cysteine through the conserved F or W. The order of the fields is J gene, D gene, V gene, clone size, CDR3 DNA, CDR3 protein. A D gene is named only where the DNA matches it firmly. Expanded clones get a size class; other rows say once, few or many, or leave the size out.

J: TRBJ2-1
D: TRBD2
V: TRBV18
size: -
DNA: TGTGCCAGCTTTGGCGGGGGGGCCTACAATGAGCAGTTCTTC
CDR3: CASFGGGAYNEQFF

J: TRBJ2-1
D: -
V: TRBV6-4
size: -
DNA: TGTGCCAGCAGTATGACAGCAAACAATGAGCAGTTCTTC
CDR3: CASSMTANNEQFF

J: TRBJ1-5
D: -
V: TRBV6-4
size: -
DNA: TGTGCCAGCAGTGAGGCAGGTACCCAGCCCCAGCATTTT
CDR3: CASSEAGTQPQHF

J: TRBJ1-2
D: TRBD1
V: TRBV4-2
size: once
DNA: TGTGCCAGCAGCCAAGTCAAGGGGGCAGGGGGCTATGGCTACACCTTC
CDR3: CASSQVKGAGGYGYTF

J: TRBJ1-5
D: TRBD1
V: TRBV18
size: medium-sized
DNA: TGTGCCAGCTCACCCGTGGGACAGGGGAGCAATCAGCCCCAGCATTTT
CDR3: CASSPVGQGSNQPQHF

J: TRBJ2-6
D: -
V: TRBV5-5
size: -
DNA: TGTGCCAGCAGCTCACGCGCTGAGGCGGCCTCTGGGGCCAACGTCCTGACTTTC
CDR3: CASSSRAEAASGANVLTF

J: TRBJ1-6
D: TRBD1
V: TRBV7-8
size: -
DNA: TGTGCCAGCAGCCAGAGGACAGGGTCCAATTCACCCCTCCACTTT
CDR3: CASSQRTGSNSPLHF

J: TRBJ2-2
D: -
V: TRBV5-1
size: -
DNA: TGCGCCAGTCGACAGTCAGCGAACACCGGGGAGCTGTTTTTT
CDR3: CASRQSANTGELFF

J: TRBJ2-1
D: TRBD2
V: TRBV5-6
size: -
DNA: TGTGCCAGCAGCTTCCGGACTAGCGGGGGGCCTAATGAGCAGTTCTTC
CDR3: CASSFRTSGGPNEQFF

J: TRBJ2-2
D: -
V: TRBV7-6
size: -
DNA: TGTGCCAGCACCCTGTTTCCGAACACCGGGGAGCTGTTTTTT
CDR3: CASTLFPNTGELFF

J: TRBJ1-2
D: -
V: TRBV18
size: few
DNA: TGTGCCAGCTCACCACGCAGGCTTACTAACTATGGCTACACCTTC
CDR3: CASSPRRLTNYGYTF

J: TRBJ1-5
D: -
V: TRBV29-1
size: -
DNA: TGCAGCGTTGTTGTTAAGGGAGTGAAGAATCAGCCCCAGCATTTT
CDR3: CSVVVKGVKNQPQHF

J: TRBJ2-7
D: -
V: TRBV27
size: -
DNA: TGTGCCAGCAGTCCCAGGGACTGGATCGGCGAGCAGTACTTC
CDR3: CASSPRDWIGEQYF

J: TRBJ2-2
D: -
V: TRBV9
size: -
DNA: TGTGCCAGCAGCGTAACTGCCACCGGGGAGCTGTTTTTT
CDR3: CASSVTATGELFF

J: TRBJ1-2
D: TRBD1
V: TRBV7-7
size: -
DNA: TGTGCTAGCAGCTTGAAATATTTGGACAGGGAGGATGCTGGCTACACCTTC
CDR3: CASSLKYLDREDAGYTF

J: TRBJ1-1
D: -
V: TRBV19
size: -
DNA: TGTGCCAGTAGTATTGGGGCCATGAACACTGAAGCTTTCTTT
CDR3: CASSIGAMNTEAFF

J: TRBJ1-6
D: TRBD1
V: TRBV11-1
size: -
DNA: TGTGCCAGCAGCTTAGAGGGGACAGGTAATTCACCCCTCCACTTT
CDR3: CASSLEGTGNSPLHF

J: TRBJ1-1
D: -
V: TRBV3-1/TRBV3-2
size: once
DNA: TGTGCCAGCAGCCAAGCACCCCCGGGTGTGAACACTGAAGCTTTCTTT
CDR3: CASSQAPPGVNTEAFF

J: TRBJ1-1
D: -
V: TRBV3-1/TRBV3-2
size: -
DNA: TGTGCCAGCTATCAGGGGCAGTCCTCTGAAGCTTTCTTT
CDR3: CASYQGQSSEAFF

J: TRBJ1-5
D: -
V: TRBV6-5
size: -
DNA: TGTGCCAGCAGACACGGACAGAACAATCAGCCCCAGCATTTT
CDR3: CASRHGQNNQPQHF

J: TRBJ2-1
D: -
V: TRBV4-3
size: -
DNA: TGCGCCAGCAGCCAAGATCCGCGGACTCTATACAATGAGCAGTTCTTC
CDR3: CASSQDPRTLYNEQFF

J: TRBJ2-5
D: TRBD2
V: TRBV19
size: -
DNA: TGTGCCAGTAGTATAGCAGCGGGGGGTCCAGAGACCCAGTACTTC
CDR3: CASSIAAGGPETQYF

J: TRBJ1-2
D: TRBD1
V: TRBV5-8
size: -
DNA: TGTGCCAGCAGGTCGGACAGGGGACCAAACTATGGCTACACCTTC
CDR3: CASRSDRGPNYGYTF

J: TRBJ1-4
D: -
V: TRBV18
size: few
DNA: TGTGCCAGCTCACGAGGACAGCTTAATGAAAAACTGTTTTTT
CDR3: CASSRGQLNEKLFF

J: TRBJ2-6
D: -
V: TRBV5-8
size: -
DNA: TGTGCCAGCAGCTTGGAGGGGCGCTCTGGGGCCAACGTCCTGACTTTC
CDR3: CASSLEGRSGANVLTF